Each of the 21 T cell receptor beta chains below was sequenced from the same sample in a study of CXCR3-negative and CXCR3-positive naive CD8 T cells. TRB cDNA was prepared as libraries by UMI-labeled 5' RACE. Reprocessing the 5' RACE reads, TCRdb reports a single entry for every CDR3 protein and omits DNA. This sample's table has 55,000 to 75,000 distinct CDR3 sequences. Antigens of these TCRs are unknown. Study-wide points: CXCR3-positive naive cells carried more hydrophobic TRB CDR3s than CXCR3-negative naive cells did.

The sequenced sample was naive CXCR3+ CD8+ T cells from blood. Subset: CD45RO-CCR7+CD27+CD95- naive CD8+ T cells expressing CXCR3 (TNR3+). These receptors originate from a human donor in good health. Some clones in this sample may be carry-over from other donors' samples.

This chain links TRBV2 with TRBJ2-7; TCRdb's assignment of TRBD1 cannot be checked, as there is no DNA. This CDR3 spans 18 amino acids. Germline CDR1 SNHLY, CDR2 FYNNEI. CDR3 protein: CASSATGDFSNAFYEQYF.

The gene calls are TRBV29-1 and TRBJ1-1; TCRdb proposes TRBD1, but this gene call is untestable without DNA. In germline, CDR1 is SQVTM, CDR2 ANQGSEA. This CDR3 has 13 amino acids. The CDR3 sequence: CSVEGQGGTEAFF. Full variable domain (missing parts from reference TRBV29-1 and TRBJ1-1): SAVISQKPSRDICQRGTSLTIQCQVDSQVTMMFWYRQQPGQSLTLIATANQGSEATYESGFVIDKFPISRPNLTFSTLTVSNMSPEDSSIYLCSVEGQGGTEAFFGQGTRLTVV.

V and J are TRBV4-2 and TRBJ2-7; TCRdb calls TRBD1, which cannot be checked without DNA. CDR1 and CDR2 from the germline V gene are LGHNA and YNFKEQ. There are 14 residues in the CDR3. The CDR3: CASSLELRAYEQYF.

The gene calls are TRBV20-1 and TRBJ2-5; TCRdb lists TRBD2, though no DNA is available to test this call. The V gene's germline CDR1 is DFQATT and CDR2 SNEGSKA (reference sequence). The CDR3 is 16 amino acids. The CDR3 loop reads CSARTTGGPQQETQYF.

V is TRBV28 and J is TRBJ2-7; TCRdb calls TRBD1, which cannot be checked without DNA. Per the germline V gene, CDR1 is MDHEN and CDR2 is SYDVKM. The CDR3 contains 16 residues. CDR3 region: CASRSIRQGGGDEQYF.

The genes are TRBV14 and TRBJ1-1. The CDR3 runs to 17 residues. From germline, CDR1 is SGHDN and CDR2 FVKESK. The CDR3 spells CASSQDTGLSMDTEAFF. Complete variable domain (other parts from reference TRBV14 and TRBJ1-1): EAGVTQFPSHSVIEKGQTVTLRCDPISGHDNLYWYRRVMGKEIKFLLHFVKESKQDESGMPNNRFLAERTGGTYSTLKVQPAELEDSGVYFCASSQDTGLSMDTEAFFGQGTRLTVV.

The CDR3 protein is CAISESMYNTVAKNIQYF. The chain employs TRBV10-3 and TRBJ2-4. The CDR3 contains 18 residues. The germline V gene has CDR1 ENHRY and CDR2 SYGVKD.

The rearrangement uses TRBV4-2 and TRBJ1-1; TCRdb names TRBD1, which stays unverified in the absence of DNA. Germline lookup yields CDR1 LGHNA and CDR2 YNFKEQ. The CDR3 runs 15 residues. This CDR3 reads CASSSRDRGRAEAFF.

V usage is TRBV30 and J usage is TRBJ2-7; the TCRdb D gene call, TRBD2, has no DNA to confirm it. Per the germline V gene, CDR1 is GTSNPN and CDR2 is SVGIG (reference sequence). This CDR3 comprises 15 residues. The CDR3 sequence is CAWSGIGLDPSEQYF. Full variable domain (missing parts from reference TRBV30 and TRBJ2-7): SQTIHQWPATLVQPVGSPLSLECTVEGTSNPNLYWYRQAAGRGLQLLFYSVGIGQISSEVPQNLSASRPQDRQFILSSKKLLLSDSGFYLCAWSGIGLDPSEQYFGPGTRLTVT.

The J gene is TRBJ2-4, the V gene TRBV12-3 or TRBV12-4. The CDR3 covers 14 residues. This CDR3 reads CASSPTSLKNIQYF.

The chain uses TRBV5-5 and TRBJ1-2. The V gene's germline CDR1 is SGHKS and CDR2 YYEKEE (reference sequence). CDR3 length: 15 amino acids. The CDR3 sequence: CASSLGWVRDYGYTF.

The rearrangement uses TRBV5-1 and TRBJ2-3. Germline CDR1 reads SGHRS; CDR2 reads YFSETQ. The CDR3 has 15 residues. CDR3 loop: CASSPRVRSTDTQYF.

The J gene is TRBJ2-7, the V gene TRBV29-1; checking the TCRdb D call of TRBD1 is not possible without DNA. The CDR3 has 14 residues. Germline CDR1 is SQVTM and CDR2 is ANQGSEA. CDR3: CSVRDRDRAYEQYF.

The J gene is TRBJ1-1, the V gene TRBV10-2. The CDR3 contains 15 residues. In germline, CDR1 is WSHSY, CDR2 SAAADI. CDR3 in amino acids: CASSEFGVLNTEAFF.

The rearrangement uses TRBV7-9 and TRBJ1-1; TCRdb's D call, TRBD1, is unchecked because there is no DNA. CDR3 size: 17 residues. From germline, CDR1 is SEHNR and CDR2 FQNEAQ (reference sequence). The chain's CDR3 is CASSLRTGTGYGTEAFF.

This rearrangement joins TRBV14 to TRBJ1-2; TCRdb outputs TRBD1, but without DNA this stays unchecked. The CDR3 covers 16 residues. Germline CDR1 and CDR2: SGHDN and FVKESK. The CDR3 is CASSQDPGLFSYGYTF.

The CDR3 region is CASGLVLAGATDTQYF. The rearrangement links TRBV12-5 to TRBJ2-3; absent DNA, TCRdb's TRBD2 call cannot be checked. Germline values: CDR1 LGHNT, CDR2 FRNRAP. The CDR3 runs 16 residues.

J is TRBJ2-7 and V is TRBV6-2 or TRBV6-3; TCRdb's D call, TRBD1, is unchecked because there is no DNA. This CDR3 is 12 amino acids long. Germline V gives CDR1 MNHEY, CDR2 SVGEGT. The CDR3 loop is CASTVPSVEQYF.

The chain joins TRBV12-3 or TRBV12-4 to TRBJ2-4; TCRdb designates TRBD2, a call that cannot be tested without DNA. The CDR3 is made up of 20 amino acids. This chain's CDR3 is CASSSWTSGSSLFAKNIQYF.

V gene TRBV18 combines with J gene TRBJ2-7; without DNA, the TCRdb call of TRBD1 cannot be checked. The CDR3 extends over 13 amino acids. Per the germline V gene, CDR1 is KGHSH and CDR2 is LQKENI. CDR3: CASLGQGVSEQYF.

The gene calls are TRBV14 and TRBJ1-2; no DNA is available, so the TRBD1 call from TCRdb remains unchecked. This CDR3 has 12 amino acids. Germline V CDR1 and CDR2: SGHDN, FVKESK. Here the CDR3 reads CASSQRRTGRVF.